These 13 T cell receptor beta chains were sequenced from one sample in a study of regulatory T cells in long-lasting Graves disease. Specified time point: persistent/refractory GD, antithyroid drugs over 5 years with positive TRAb. Researchers made the TCR library from RNA that was extracted from PBMCs. TCR beta libraries were built with iRepertoire HTBI primers and Arm-PCR of CDR3 regions. TCRdb re-called the multiplex PCR reads with MiXCR, one entry per CDR3 protein. The sample lists hundreds of thousands of distinct CDR3 sequences, 30% occurring once. Specimen: peripheral blood mononuclear cells (PBMCs), collected when the disease was refractory, from a patient treated with antithyroid drugs. Receptors originate from a female donor with Graves disease.

In this sample, this clonotype turned up once. The V call is TRBV20-1, the J call TRBJ2-7, with D perhaps assigned TRBD1 or TRBD2 (6 bases each). CDR1 is DFQATT, CDR2 SNEGSKA, per germline (reference sequence). Trimming pared 7 bases from V and 0 bases from J, leaving 16 bases between. The CDR3 length is 14 residues. DNA for the CDR3: TGCAGTGTAGGGGGGCGGGGTAGCTCCTACGAGCAGTACTTC. This encodes CSVGGRGSSYEQYF.

This chain uses TRBV19 with TRBJ2-7; 8 positions match TRBD2. V lost 4 bases, J lost 0 bases, and 14 bases stayed unmatched. Per the germline V gene, CDR1 is LNHDA and CDR2 is SQIVND (reference sequence). The CDR3 is 18 amino acids. The CDR3 loop reads CASSTSLPGGSLSYEQYF. CDR3 nucleotides: TGTGCCAGTAGTACCTCCCTCCCGGGGGGGAGTCTCTCCTACGAGCAGTACTTC.

This sequence joins TRBV6-1 and TRBJ1-2; TRBD1 is a possible D gene (5 bases). V lost 7 bases and J lost 2, with 20 bases in between. Germline V gene sequence: CDR1 MNHNS, CDR2 SASEGT. This CDR3 region has 16 residues. CDR3 sequence: CASKRAGTAENYGYTF. The CDR3 DNA reads as TGTGCCAGCAAGCGAGCCGGGACCGCCGAAAACTATGGCTACACCTTC.

The V call is TRBV29-1, the J call TRBJ2-7; tentative D call: TRBD1 (8 bases). The CDR3 contains 19 residues. Trimming took off 1 base at V and 6 bases at J, with 31 bases between the two ends. CDR1 is SQVTM and CDR2 is ANQGSEA in the germline V gene. The CDR3 sequence is CSVEVLGQGLHGRQVEQYF. The CDR3 DNA reads TGCAGCGTTGAAGTTCTCGGACAGGGTCTTCACGGGAGGCAAGTCGAGCAGTACTTC.

This sequence joins TRBV6-9 and TRBJ2-1; 7 bases match TRBD1. The germline V gene has CDR1 MNHGY and CDR2 SVAAGI. V dropped 1 base and J dropped 6; count of bases not matched to a gene: 3. The CDR3 spans 14 residues. The CDR3 here is CASSYWDSPNEQFF. The CDR3 nucleotides are TGTGCCAGCAGTTATTGGGACAGTCCCAATGAGCAGTTCTTC.

In its sample, this clonotype was seen many times. The chain couples TRBV6-1 to TRBJ1-1; D is perhaps TRBD1 (5 bases). With 4 bases removed from V and 3 bases from J, the gap between germline ends came to 12 bases. The CDR3 is 14 residues long. Germline V gene data show CDR1 as MNHNS and CDR2 as SASEGT. The CDR3 DNA is TGTGCCAGCAGTGTGGGGCGGTCCTACACTGAAGCTTTCTTT. Amino acids: CASSVGRSYTEAFF.

About this clonotype itself: One base separates it from a far larger clone, so it is likely a read error. The chain joins TRBV13 to TRBJ2-5; TRBD1 agrees at 11 bases. The CDR3 loop spans 17 amino acids. V shed 4 bases, J shed 2 bases, and the junction held 9 bases outside the gene matches. Germline CDR1 PRHDT, CDR2 FYEKMQ (reference sequence). The CDR3 here is CASSWDRGSGPQETQYF. DNA for the CDR3: TGTGCCAGCAGCTGGGACAGGGGGTCCGGACCGCAAGAGACCCAGTACTTC.

There are many counts of this clonotype. This rearrangement joins TRBV27 to TRBJ1-4; D possibly corresponds to TRBD1 (6 bases). V was cut by 2 bases and J by 3 bases, with 13 bases left in between. Germline CDR1 reads MNHEY; CDR2 reads SMNVEV (reference sequence). The CDR3 runs to 16 residues. Written as DNA, the CDR3 is TGTGCCAGCAGTTTAAGGGGAAGACAGGCTAATGAAAAACTGTTTTTT. Translated: CASSLRGRQANEKLFF. The variable domain in full, completed from reference TRBV27 and TRBJ1-4, reads EAQVTQNPRYLITVTGKKLTVTCSQNMNHEYMSWYRQDPGLGLRQIYYSMNVEVTDKGDVPEGYKVSRKEKRNFPLILESPSPNQTSLYFCASSLRGRQANEKLFFGSGTQLSVL.

The chain couples TRBV10-3 to TRBJ2-7; weak D call: TRBD1 (6 bases). With 6 bases removed from V and 1 base from J, the gap between germline ends came to 7 bases. CDR3 length: 12 amino acids. In germline, CDR1 is ENHRY, CDR2 SYGVKD. CDR3 loop: CAIRGQSYEQYF. CDR3 DNA sequence: TGTGCCATCAGGGGACAATCCTACGAGCAGTACTTC.

V and J are TRBV30 and TRBJ2-1; tentative D call: TRBD2 (5 bases). CDR3 length: 11 residues. CDR1 GTSNPN and CDR2 SVGIG come from the germline V gene (reference sequence). The ends were cut back, 2 bases at V and 10 bases at J, with 9 bases in the middle. CDR3 DNA: TGTGCCTGGAGTCCCCAGCGGGAGCAGTTCTTC. It translates to CAWSPQREQFF.

The V gene is TRBV30, the J gene TRBJ2-2; no firm D call. The length of the CDR3 is 12 residues. Trimming cost V 2 bases and J 4 bases, with 5 bases left between them. Germline values: CDR1 GTSNPN, CDR2 SVGIG (reference sequence). The CDR3 DNA reads as TGTGCCTGGAGTTTAGGCACCGGGGAGCTGTTTTTT. Translating gives CAWSLGTGELFF.

V gene TRBV20-1 combines with J gene TRBJ1-6, with TRBD1 matching over 8 bases. The germline V gene has CDR1 DFQATT and CDR2 SNEGSKA (reference sequence). CDR3 size: 14 residues. Trimming removed 3 bases from V and 8 bases from J; junction bases left unmatched: 6. The CDR3 region is CSASRGQEDSPLHF. In DNA, the CDR3 is TGCAGTGCTAGTAGGGGACAGGAGGATTCACCCCTCCACTTT.

This clonotype showed up just a few times. This chain joins TRBV25-1 and TRBJ1-6; D gene ambiguous. V lost 7 bases and J lost 10, with 14 bases in between. Germline CDR1 MGHDK, CDR2 SYGVNS. CDR3 size: 13 residues. CDR3 sequence (DNA): TGTGCCAGCAAGAACGTGGGTCGATCACCCCTCCACTTT. Translated: CASKNVGRSPLHF.